These 15 T cell receptor beta chains were sequenced from one sample in a study of blood T cell repertoires in COVID-19. Clones were sequenced by immunoSEQ multiplex PCR, and TCRdb holds only the in-frame ones, with some missing. The sample consists of some 29,000 clones, around nine tenths of them appearing once. Sample: peripheral blood. Receptors were obtained from a human donor in a cohort sampled during active COVID-19.

This clone was picked up one time. The CDR3 region has the DNA TGTGCCAGCAGAACAGCGGAAGAGACCCAGTACTTC. Its protein product is CASRTAEETQYF. This chain links TRBV7-8 with TRBJ2-5, with D possibly being TRBD2 (5 bases). Germline lookup yields CDR1 SGHVS and CDR2 FQNEAQ. This CDR3 has 12 amino acids. The V and J ends lost 6 bases and 3 bases respectively, with 8 bases between them.

This chain joins TRBV9 and TRBJ2-7; D might be TRBD2 (7 bases). The CDR3 covers 14 residues. Germline CDR1 SGDLS, CDR2 YYNGEE. Trimming cost V 5 bases and J 4 bases, with 16 bases left between them. As DNA, the CDR3 is TGTGCCAGCAGTACGGGGGCGGGAGCGTACGAGCAGTACTTC. Its protein product is CASSTGAGAYEQYF.

This clone was recorded only once. The chain has TRBV6-2 or TRBV6-3 and TRBJ2-2, with 12 bases fitting TRBD2. Germline trimming cut 6 bases from V and 4 bases from J; bases unmatched to any gene: 3. The CDR3 loop spans 15 amino acids. Germline V gives CDR1 MNHEY, CDR2 SVGEGT. The CDR3, as DNA: TGTGCCAGCAGGCCTAGCGGGAGGGTCACCGGGGAGCTGTTTTTT. Protein sequence: CASRPSGRVTGELFF.

The genes are TRBV19 and TRBJ2-1, with TRBD1 matching over 11 bases. Germline V lookup: CDR1 LNHDA, CDR2 SQIVND (reference sequence). This CDR3 has 13 residues. V was clipped by 7 bases and J by 8 bases; unmatched bases: 4. The CDR3 region is CASKDRGRDEQFF. The CDR3 DNA is TGTGCCAGTAAGGACAGGGGGCGGGATGAGCAGTTCTTC.

The rearrangement joins TRBV2 to TRBJ1-6; the D gene is possibly TRBD1 (5 bases). V dropped 0 bases and J dropped 10 bases, with 13 bases sitting between them. Germline CDR1 is SNHLY and CDR2 is FYNNEI. The CDR3 is made up of 15 amino acids. The CDR3 reads CASSEANQGWSPLHF. The CDR3 nucleotides read TGTGCCAGCAGTGAAGCGAACCAGGGTTGGTCACCCCTCCACTTT.

The chain recombines TRBV7-7 with TRBJ2-2; D is unclear. The germline V gene has CDR1 SSHAT and CDR2 FNYEAQ (reference sequence). The CDR3 has 14 residues. Trimming pared 0 bases from V and 1 base from J, leaving 3 bases between. CDR3 in DNA: TGTGCCAGCAGCTTAGCGCGGAACACCGGGGAGCTGTTTTTT. Translation: CASSLARNTGELFF.

This chain links TRBV3-1 (or the pseudogene TRBV3-2) with TRBJ2-4, with D maybe TRBD2 (5 bases). This CDR3 region has 14 residues. CDR1 LGHDT and CDR2 YNNKEL come from the germline V gene (reference sequence). The V and J ends lost 2 bases and 7 bases respectively, with 12 bases between them. The chain's CDR3 is CASSQLDRRNIQYF. The DNA for the CDR3 is TGTGCCAGCAGCCAACTAGATAGGAGGAACATTCAGTACTTC.

The genes are TRBV6-6 and TRBJ1-2; TRBD1 matches at 7 bases. Germline trimming cut 3 bases from V and 3 bases from J; bases unmatched to any gene: 4. Germline V gene lookup returns CDR1 MNHNY and CDR2 SVGAGI (reference sequence). This CDR3 spans 14 amino acids. CDR3 nucleotide sequence: TGTGCCAGCAGTTATGACAGGGCCGACTATGGCTACACCTTC. Its translation: CASSYDRADYGYTF.

The CDR3 reads CSDLAGLGYTF. The CDR3 DNA sequence: TGCAGCGACTTGGCGGGGTTAGGCTACACCTTC. The genes are TRBV29-1 and TRBJ1-2; D call uncertain. The ends were cut back, 7 bases at V and 8 bases at J, with 14 bases in the middle. From germline, CDR1 is SQVTM and CDR2 ANQGSEA. The CDR3 length is 11 residues. Supplemented by reference TRBV29-1 and TRBJ1-2, the full variable domain reads SAVISQKPSRDICQRGTSLTIQCQVDSQVTMMFWYRQQPGQSLTLIATANQGSEATYESGFVIDKFPISRPNLTFSTLTVSNMSPEDSSIYLCSDLAGLGYTFGSGTRLTVV.

The V call is TRBV11-3, the J call TRBJ1-1; tentatively, D is TRBD1 (6 bases). The length of the CDR3 is 14 residues. The germline V gene has CDR1 SGHNT and CDR2 YENEEA. The ends were cut back, 7 bases at V and 1 base at J, with 13 bases in the middle. This CDR3 is CASTLGAGNTEAFF. CDR3 DNA sequence: TGTGCCAGCACCTTGGGGGCAGGGAACACTGAAGCTTTCTTT.

The chain carries TRBV19 and TRBJ1-1, with D uncertain. Trimming took off 5 bases at V and 1 base at J, with 11 bases between the two ends. The CDR3 is 14 amino acids. Germline values: CDR1 LNHDA, CDR2 SQIVND (reference sequence). The CDR3 DNA sequence: TGTGCCAGTAGTCCCGCCACAAAGAACACTGAAGCTTTCTTT. This codes for CASSPATKNTEAFF.

The rearrangement joins TRBV29-1 to TRBJ2-1, with 10 nucleotides matching TRBD1. Germline V gene data show CDR1 as SQVTM and CDR2 as ANQGSEA. The CDR3 totals 13 residues. The ends lost 7 bases at V and 6 bases at J; junction bases unmatched: 6. In DNA form, the CDR3 reads TGCAGCGCCGACAGGGGGCGTCGCAATGAGCAGTTCTTC. Translating it yields CSADRGRRNEQFF.

The genes are TRBV27 and TRBJ2-1; 11 bases fit TRBD2. Germline V gives CDR1 MNHEY, CDR2 SMNVEV (reference sequence). Germline trimming cut 6 bases from V and 7 bases from J; bases unmatched to any gene: 8. The CDR3 is 15 residues long. This CDR3 reads CASSKLAGAGNEQFF. As DNA, the CDR3 is TGTGCCAGCAGCAAACTAGCGGGAGCGGGGAATGAGCAGTTCTTC.

The genes are TRBV9 and TRBJ2-7; 11 bases fit TRBD2. This CDR3 is 20 amino acids long. V shed 0 bases, J shed 0 bases, and the junction held 14 bases outside the gene matches. Germline CDR1 reads SGDLS; CDR2 reads YYNGEE. The CDR3 DNA reads TGTGCCAGCAGCGTAGCTAGTACCGGGACTAGCGGAGGTAGCTCCTACGAGCAGTACTTC. Protein sequence: CASSVASTGTSGGSSYEQYF. Using reference TRBV9 and TRBJ2-7 for the parts outside the CDR3, the full variable domain is DSGVTQTPKHLITATGQRVTLRCSPRSGDLSVYWYQQSLDQGLQFLIQYYNGEERAKGNILERFSAQQFPDLHSELNLSSLELGDSALYFCASSVASTGTSGGSSYEQYFGPGTRLTVT.

The rearrangement links TRBV5-1 to TRBJ2-1; D perhaps matches TRBD1 (5 bases). The germline CDR1 and CDR2 sequences are SGHRS and YFSETQ. Deletions cut 0 bases from V and 2 bases from J, with 12 bases between. This CDR3 spans 16 amino acids. CDR3 DNA sequence: TGCGCCAGCAGCTTGGTGGCAGGGATAACCTACAATGAGCAGTTCTTC. Amino acid sequence: CASSLVAGITYNEQFF.